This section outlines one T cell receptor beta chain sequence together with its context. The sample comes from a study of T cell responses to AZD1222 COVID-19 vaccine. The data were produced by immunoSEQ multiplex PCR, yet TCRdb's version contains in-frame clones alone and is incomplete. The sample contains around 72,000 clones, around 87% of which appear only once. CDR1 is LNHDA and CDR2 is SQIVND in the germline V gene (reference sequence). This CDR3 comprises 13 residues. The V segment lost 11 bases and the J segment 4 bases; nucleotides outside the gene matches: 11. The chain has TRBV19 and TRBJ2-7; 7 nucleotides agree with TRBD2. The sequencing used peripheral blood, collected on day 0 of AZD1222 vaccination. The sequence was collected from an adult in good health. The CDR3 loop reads CAPYYTGGYEQYF. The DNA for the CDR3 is TGTGCCCCGTACTACACGGGGGGTTACGAGCAGTACTTC.